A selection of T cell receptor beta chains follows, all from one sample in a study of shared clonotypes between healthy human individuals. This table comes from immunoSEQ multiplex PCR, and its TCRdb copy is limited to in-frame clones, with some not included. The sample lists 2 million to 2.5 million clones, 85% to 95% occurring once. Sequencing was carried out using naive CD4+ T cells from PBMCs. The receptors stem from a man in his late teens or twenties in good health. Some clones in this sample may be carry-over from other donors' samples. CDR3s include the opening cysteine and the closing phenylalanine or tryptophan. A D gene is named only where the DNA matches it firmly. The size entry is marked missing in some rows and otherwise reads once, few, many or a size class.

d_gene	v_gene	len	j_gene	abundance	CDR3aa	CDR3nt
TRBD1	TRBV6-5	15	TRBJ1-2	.	CASSYTWDSPYGYTF	TGTGCCAGCAGTTACACCTGGGACAGCCCCTATGGCTACACCTTC
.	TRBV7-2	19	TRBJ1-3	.	CASSSSKAGMISSGNTIYF	TGTGCCAGCAGCTCATCAAAGGCCGGGATGATCAGCTCTGGAAACACCATATATTTT
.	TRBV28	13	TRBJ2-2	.	CASSFGNTGELFF	TGTGCCAGCAGTTTTGGTAACACCGGGGAGCTGTTTTTT
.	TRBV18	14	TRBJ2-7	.	CASSPGTGSYEQYF	TGTGCCAGCTCACCGGGAACAGGATCCTACGAGCAGTACTTC
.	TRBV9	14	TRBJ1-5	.	CASSRDVSNQPQHF	TGTGCCAGCAGCAGGGACGTTAGCAATCAGCCCCAGCATTTT
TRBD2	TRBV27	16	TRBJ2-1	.	CASSFATSGIGYEQFF	TGTGCCAGCAGTTTTGCGACTAGCGGGATTGGTTATGAGCAGTTCTTC
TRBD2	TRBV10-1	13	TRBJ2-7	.	CASSEGTRTPQYF	TGCGCCAGCAGTGAGGGGACTAGAACCCCACAGTACTTC
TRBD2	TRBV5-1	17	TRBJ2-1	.	CASSWGLAGASYNEQFF	TGCGCCAGCAGCTGGGGACTAGCGGGAGCATCCTACAATGAGCAGTTCTTC
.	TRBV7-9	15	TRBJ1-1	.	CASTRGQGLNTEAFF	TGTGCCAGCACCCGGGGACAAGGATTAAACACTGAAGCTTTCTTT
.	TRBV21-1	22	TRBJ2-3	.	CASSAWTSGGLWGVRSTDTQYF	TGTGCCAGCAGCGCATGGACTAGCGGTGGCTTATGGGGTGTCCGAAGCACAGATACGCAGTATTTT
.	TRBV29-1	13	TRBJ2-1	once	CSKRESSYNEQFF	TGCAGCAAACGGGAGAGCTCCTACAATGAGCAGTTCTTC
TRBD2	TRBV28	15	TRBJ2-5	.	CASSLGLAGVETQYF	TGTGCCAGCAGTTTGGGACTAGCGGGAGTAGAGACCCAGTACTTC
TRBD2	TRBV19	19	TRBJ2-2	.	CASSVEASGRTPGTGELFF	TGTGCCAGTAGTGTCGAAGCTAGCGGGAGGACGCCCGGCACCGGGGAGCTGTTTTTT
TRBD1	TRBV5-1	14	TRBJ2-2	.	CASSTGGNTGELFF	TGCGCCAGCTCGACAGGGGGAAACACCGGGGAGCTGTTTTTT
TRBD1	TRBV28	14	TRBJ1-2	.	CASRDGTGGRGYTF	TGTGCCAGCAGAGACGGGACAGGGGGTCGGGGCTACACCTTC
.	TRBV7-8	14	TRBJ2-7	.	CASTLQALSYEQYF	TGTGCCAGCACCTTGCAGGCACTCTCCTACGAGCAGTACTTC
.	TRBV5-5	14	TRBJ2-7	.	CASSLTASSYEQYF	TGTGCCAGCAGCTTAACAGCCTCCTCCTACGAGCAGTACTTC
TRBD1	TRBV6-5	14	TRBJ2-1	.	CASSPGQGLREQFF	TGTGCCAGCAGCCCGGGACAGGGTCTGCGTGAGCAGTTCTTC
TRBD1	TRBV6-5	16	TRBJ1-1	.	CASSYERGGAGTEAFF	TGTGCCAGCAGTTACGAGAGAGGGGGCGCGGGCACTGAAGCTTTCTTT
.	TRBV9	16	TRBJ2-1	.	CASSVGGRANYNEQFF	TGTGCCAGCAGCGTAGGGGGCAGGGCTAACTACAATGAGCAGTTCTTC
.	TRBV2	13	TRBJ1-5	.	CASSGPSNQPQHF	TGTGCCAGCAGTGGTCCAAGCAATCAGCCCCAGCATTTT
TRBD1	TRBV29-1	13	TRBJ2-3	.	CSAGTASTDTQYF	TGCAGCGCTGGGACAGCTAGCACAGATACGCAGTATTTT
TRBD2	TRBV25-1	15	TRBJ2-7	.	CASSGTSGSSREQYF	TGTGCCAGCAGCGGGACTAGCGGGAGTAGTCGCGAGCAGTACTTC
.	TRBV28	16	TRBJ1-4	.	CASSYGRRATNEKLFF	TGTGCCAGCAGTTATGGACGGAGGGCAACTAATGAAAAACTGTTTTTT
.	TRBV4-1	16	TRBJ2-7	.	CASSQNILPSSYEQYF	TGCGCCAGCAGCCAAAACATCCTTCCATCCTCCTACGAGCAGTACTTC